This record looks at one TCR beta chain sequence and its context. Its antigen is undetermined. Alongside a J-beta primer mix, a sample-barcoded 5' primer served in a second PCR lasting roughly 6 to 11 cycles. From the 5' RACE reads, TCRdb called clonotypes with MiXCR, one entry per CDR3 protein. Found here are about 900,000 distinct CDR3 sequences, 48% of them singletons; the top ten hold around 15%. The study drew donors from healthy Caucasian individuals in Russia aged about 6 to 90. No fewer than 5.5 micrograms of total RNA were isolated from every sample. The sample belongs to a study of blood T cells in healthy people across ages. Germline V gene data show CDR1 as MNHEY and CDR2 as SVGAGI. The CDR3 covers 16 residues. Trimming removed 2 bases from V and 5 bases from J, with 18 bases in between. Findings and limits, study-wide: Because donor CMV status was unknown, expanded clonotype changes were possibly confounded.

Source material: blood. This receptor was identified in a man aged 25 to 40 in good health. This chain uses TRBV6-5 with TRBJ2-5, with D tentatively TRBD1 (6 bases). DNA for the CDR3: TGTGCCAGCAGTTACGCGGACAGAGGTCGCTGGGAGACCCAGTACTTC. It yields the protein CASSYADRGRWETQYF.